This T cell receptor (beta chain) was sequenced in a study of beta chain features in type 1 diabetes. Broader study findings: Whether HLA type influences TCRB rearrangement remained unresolved here. Insertions at VDJ junctions were less frequent in type 1 diabetes patients. These patients also deleted more nucleotides at the same junctions.

Reverse transcribing all isolated RNA meant expressed TCRB transcripts were sequenced. The assay was immunoSEQ multiplex PCR, and TCRdb's table has in-frame clones only and misses some. Here the sample spans under 550,000 clones, over 10% being singletons. Comments on this clone: The antigen is undetermined. Other DNA sequences in the sample encode the same CDR3.

The source material was naive CD4+ T cells from blood. The TCR originated in a woman younger than 30 in good health.

CDR3 coding DNA: TGTGCCAGCTCACCACAGACCGGCCAAGAGACCCAGTACTTC. Protein product: CASSPQTGQETQYF. V is TRBV18 and J is TRBJ2-5; D uncertain. Germline CDR1 and CDR2: KGHSH and LQKENI. V was trimmed by 1 base and J by 1 base, leaving 7 bases between them. There are 14 residues in the CDR3.